This TCR beta chain emerged from a study of blood T cell repertoires in COVID-19. Whole-study context: Samples of COVID-19 (acute and convalescent) were obtained from the United States, Italy and Spain. PBMCs, B-cell-depleted T cells, or T cells provided the cDNA or gDNA that made up the material.

As originally analysed: Nucleated cell number was recorded as an estimate derived from reference gene primer amplification. The protocol was immunoSEQ multiplex PCR, while the TCRdb copy is restricted to in-frame clones and leaves out a portion. V and J calls and clone size are given by that table; D and trimming were obtained from the DNA. Of 30,000 to 35,000 clones listed, 83% are singletons. Germline V gives CDR1 DFQATT, CDR2 SNEGSKA (reference sequence). This CDR3 comprises 12 residues. V lost 3 bases, J lost 0 bases, and 3 bases lay in between. The genes are TRBV20-1 and TRBJ2-4; D is unclear. The source of this sequence is a man aged 45-60 years with acute or convalescent COVID-19. The sample consisted of peripheral blood. DNA for the CDR3: TGCAGTGCTAGTCTAGCCAAAAACATTCAGTACTTC. This encodes CSASLAKNIQYF.